This T cell receptor (beta chain) was identified in a study of OX40 agonist ivuxolimab in advanced cancers. General observations from the study: Among the lowest peripheral clonal expansion occurred in 0.1-3.0 mg/kg partial responders.

The V and J ends lost 0 bases and 5 bases, in that order; junction bases with no gene match: 2. The CDR3 is 16 residues long. CDR1 LNHNV and CDR2 YYDKDF come from the germline V gene (reference sequence). Profiling relied on immunoSEQ multiplex PCR, and the TCRdb table lists in-frame clones only, not all of them. The repertoire holds over 80,000 clones, with around 85% as singletons. Concerning this clone itself: Its cognate antigen is unknown.

This receptor was obtained from an adult with an advanced solid tumor such as melanoma, head and neck, liver or kidney cancer. V is TRBV15 and J is TRBJ2-1; 12 nucleotides agree with TRBD1. Source: CD4+ or CD8+ T cells sorted from blood, taken in a trial of the OX40 agonist ivuxolimab. The DNA for the CDR3 is TGTGCCACCAGCAGAGAGGGACAGGGGGCCGACAATGAGCAGTTCTTC. Its translation: CATSREGQGADNEQFF. Combining the CDR3 with reference TRBV15 and TRBJ2-1 gives the whole variable domain DAMVIQNPRYQVTQFGKPVTLSCSQTLNHNVMYWYQQKSSQAPKLLFHYYDKDFNNEADTPDNFQSRRPNTSFCFLDIRSPGLGDTAMYLCATSREGQGADNEQFFGPGTRLTVL.